This T cell receptor beta chain was sequenced during a study of cytomegalovirus exposure and HLA in healthy donors. General observations from the study: The only immune exposure information that was available was CMV serostatus. Rare TCR sequences predominated, though certain public TCRs were found in many donors.

Worth noting for this clone: The antigen is unknown.

The CDR3 loop spans 15 amino acids. Per the germline V gene, CDR1 is MDHEN and CDR2 is SYDVKM. The trim removed 2 bases at V and 6 bases at J, leaving 8 bases unmatched. Primers included in the PCR were 60 Vbeta and 13 Jbeta primers. Data came from immunoSEQ multiplex PCR; TCRdb stores just in-frame clones and leaves some out. The table has approximately 91,000 clones, around 84% seen once; the top ten hold 10% to 13%. Whether this donor was CMV seropositive was not recorded. Source material: PBMCs. This clonotype originated in a human donor in good health. The chain uses TRBV28 and TRBJ2-3, with 7 bases aligning to TRBD1. The CDR3 loop reads CASSLRQGNRDTQYF. The CDR3 coding sequence is TGTGCCAGCAGTTTACGACAGGGCAACCGGGATACGCAGTATTTT.